Listed below are T cell receptor beta chains from one sample, sequenced in a study of graft-versus-host responses after intestinal transplantation. Antigen specificity for these receptors is unknown. Here immunoSEQ multiplex PCR was the method, and the copy in TCRdb shows in-frame clones only, minus some. The sample holds about 85,000 clones, 80% to 95% seen once. The starting material was unstimulated CD8+ T cells sorted from spleen or lymph node cells, obtained before transplant. The receptors here all came from a human donor who was the organ donor for an intestinal transplant. The CDR3 runs from the conserved cysteine through the conserved F or W. The D gene is left open where the match is weak. Rows give clone size only sometimes, using once, few, many, or a class for an expanded clone.

>.|TRBV7-9|.|TRBJ2-3
TGTGCCAGCAGCCCCCAGGCCTATACGCAGTATTTT
CASSPQAYTQYF
>.|TRBV5-4|.|TRBJ1-1
TGTGCCAGCAGCTTGCGGGGAAGGGGGACTGAAGCTTTCTTT
CASSLRGRGTEAFF
>.|TRBV4-2|.|TRBJ2-5
TGTGCCAGCAGCCAAGTGATAGAATCGGGGAAGACCCAGTACTTC
CASSQVIESGKTQYF
>TRBD1|TRBV19|.|TRBJ2-7
TGTGCCAGTAGTTTTGATGCAGGGGGCTACGAGCAGTACTTC
CASSFDAGGYEQYF
>.|TRBV5-5|.|TRBJ2-5
TGTGCCAGCAGCCTCTCAAGCGGGCCACAAGAGACCCAGTACTTC
CASSLSSGPQETQYF
>.|TRBV6-6|.|TRBJ2-3
TGTGCCAGCAGTTACCAGGACTTGCATACGCAGTATTTT
CASSYQDLHTQYF
>.|TRBV11-2|.|TRBJ2-5
TGTGCCAGCAGCTTAATCGGGGGGCCATCAGAGACCCAGTACTTC
CASSLIGGPSETQYF
>.|TRBV4-1|.|TRBJ1-6
TGCGCCAGCGGACACCCTATGACAGAAGTTAATTCACCCCTCCACTTT
CASGHPMTEVNSPLHF
>.|TRBV10-2|.|TRBJ2-3
TGCGCCAGCGAAAAATCTCGTATGGTGGCAGATACGCAGTATTTT
CASEKSRMVADTQYF
>.|TRBV11-2|.|TRBJ2-7
TGTGCCAGCAGCTTATCGGCCCCCTACGAGCAGTACTTC
CASSLSAPYEQYF
>.|TRBV7-9|.|TRBJ2-7
TGTGCCAGCAGCCCCGTTCCAGGGCTCGAGCAGTACTTC
CASSPVPGLEQYF
>TRBD1|TRBV11-2|.|TRBJ1-5
TGTGCCAGCAGCTTAGGTACAGGGGATAATCAGCCCCAGCATTTT
CASSLGTGDNQPQHF
>TRBD2|TRBV9|.|TRBJ2-7
TGTGCCAGCAGCGTAGCACTAGCGAGCCACGAGCAGTACTTC
CASSVALASHEQYF
>TRBD1|TRBV28|once|TRBJ1-5
TGTGCCAGCAGTTCCAGACAGGGGGCAGGGAGCAATCAGCCCCAGCATTTT
CASSSRQGAGSNQPQHF
>TRBD2|TRBV19|.|TRBJ2-7
TGTGCCAGTAGTTACGGGAGGGGGAACTACGAGCAGTACTTC
CASSYGRGNYEQYF
>TRBD1|TRBV11-3|.|TRBJ2-5
TGTGCCAGCAGCTTAGGAGGGGACAGGGGGTCTTTACAAGAGACCCAGTACTTC
CASSLGGDRGSLQETQYF
>TRBD1|TRBV6-1|.|TRBJ2-7
TGTGCCAGCAGTGATTACCCGGGGACAGGCTACGAGCAGTACTTC
CASSDYPGTGYEQYF
>TRBD1|TRBV7-9|.|TRBJ2-7
TGTGCCAGCAGCCCCCCGGGACAGAGCTACGAGCAGTACTTC
CASSPPGQSYEQYF
>TRBD1|TRBV5-1|.|TRBJ1-4
TGCGCCAGCAGCGGGGGACAGGGAGTTGAAAAACTGTTTTTT
CASSGGQGVEKLFF
>.|TRBV19|.|TRBJ2-1
TGTGCCAGTAGTATAATGTGGGGGGGGCCTTCCTACAATGAGCAGTTCTTC
CASSIMWGGPSYNEQFF
>.|TRBV21-1|.|TRBJ1-5
TGTGCCAGCAGCAACCGGACAGGGGGCATAGATCAGCCCCAGCATTTT
CASSNRTGGIDQPQHF
>.|TRBV27|.|TRBJ2-7
TGTGCCAGCAGTGGGCATAACTCACTTACGGGGGAGCAGTACTTC
CASSGHNSLTGEQYF
>.|TRBV2|.|TRBJ2-5
TGTGCCAGCAGTGACTTTCCGGGGGTGCGAGAGACCCAGTACTTC
CASSDFPGVRETQYF
>.|TRBV6-1|.|TRBJ1-1
TGTGCCAGCAGTGAAGAAATAGAGTTGAACACTGAAGCTTTCTTT
CASSEEIELNTEAFF
>TRBD1|TRBV6-5|.|TRBJ2-5
TGTGCCAGCAGTTACTCGACATACGGGACAGGGGAGACCCAGTACTTC
CASSYSTYGTGETQYF
>.|TRBV27|.|TRBJ1-6
TGTGCCAGCAGTTTAAGAGGCGGGCAGGGGAAAGGATCACCCCTCCACTTT
CASSLRGGQGKGSPLHF
>.|TRBV10-1|.|TRBJ2-7
TGCGCCAGCAGTGACGCTGGGCTTGGCGAGCAGTACTTC
CASSDAGLGEQYF
>.|TRBV5-1|.|TRBJ1-2
TGCGCCAGCAGCTTACGCCACGGGAGCAACTATGGCTACACCTTC
CASSLRHGSNYGYTF
>.|TRBV19|.|TRBJ2-2
TGTGCCAGTAGTATCATGGCGAACACCGGGGAGCTGTTTTTT
CASSIMANTGELFF
>.|TRBV5-1|.|TRBJ2-2
TGCGCCAGCAGCTCCGGACAGAACACCGGGGAGCTGTTTTTT
CASSSGQNTGELFF
>.|TRBV5-1|.|TRBJ2-1
TGCGCCAGCAGCCTTCGGATAAGGGGGAATGAGCAGTTCTTC
CASSLRIRGNEQFF
>.|TRBV14|once|TRBJ1-1
TGTGCCAGCAGCCAAGTACTGGGGAGGACTGAAGCTTTCTTT
CASSQVLGRTEAFF
>TRBD1|TRBV6-5|.|TRBJ1-1
TGTGCCAGCAGTGCCGGGACAGGGGGGAACACTGAAGCTTTCTTT
CASSAGTGGNTEAFF
>TRBD1|TRBV5-4|.|TRBJ1-1
TGTGCCAGCAGCTTGGGACAGGGGGCTAGGACTGAAGCTTTCTTT
CASSLGQGARTEAFF
>.|TRBV29-1|.|TRBJ2-7
TGCAGCGTTGTGACCGGACAGAACTACGAGCAGTACTTC
CSVVTGQNYEQYF
>.|TRBV5-4|.|TRBJ1-2
TGTGCCAGCCAATACGGTGGGAGCTATGGCTACACCTTC
CASQYGGSYGYTF
>.|TRBV27|.|TRBJ2-7
TGTGCCAGCAGTCGGAGAGTCGCCTACGAGCAGTACTTC
CASSRRVAYEQYF
>.|TRBV11-2|once|TRBJ2-7
TGTGCCAGCAGCTTAGGCGGGGGCAGATACGAGCAGTACTTC
CASSLGGGRYEQYF
>.|TRBV6-1|.|TRBJ1-2
TGTGCCAGCAGTGAAACGAGGGGCTACACCTTC
CASSETRGYTF
>TRBD1|TRBV5-6|.|TRBJ2-7
TGTGCCAGCAGCTTAATGACAGGGGGCCGCGAGCAGTACTTC
CASSLMTGGREQYF
>.|TRBV4-1|.|TRBJ1-1
TGCGCCAGCAGCCAAGCCTCACTAACAGTGCTGAACACTGAAGCTTTCTTT
CASSQASLTVLNTEAFF
>TRBD1|TRBV23-1|.|TRBJ1-5
TGCGCCAGCAGTCAACAGGGACAGGGGAGCAATCAGCCCCAGCATTTT
CASSQQGQGSNQPQHF
>.|TRBV11-2|.|TRBJ1-2
TGTGCCAGCAGCTTAATTTCACAAGACAACTATGGCTACACCTTC
CASSLISQDNYGYTF
>TRBD2|TRBV27|.|TRBJ2-7
TGTGCCAGCAGTTTCCATGCGGGAGGGCTAGGCGAGCAGTACTTC
CASSFHAGGLGEQYF
>TRBD1|TRBV28|once|TRBJ1-2
TGTGCCAGCAGCCATGACAGGGACTATGGCTACACCTTC
CASSHDRDYGYTF
>.|TRBV9|.|TRBJ2-3
TGTGCCAGCAGCGTAGATTCGGAAGCAGATACGCAGTATTTT
CASSVDSEADTQYF
>.|TRBV6-1|few|TRBJ1-5
TGTGCCAGCAGTGAACTGGGTTTAGGCAATCAGCCCCAGCATTTT
CASSELGLGNQPQHF
>.|TRBV9|.|TRBJ1-6
TGTGCCAGCAGCGGGTGGCAGGGTGATAATTCACCCCTCCACTTT
CASSGWQGDNSPLHF